The T cell receptor (beta chain) described here comes from a study of T cells after yellow fever vaccination (dated by TCRdb to between 2018 and 2021). Regarding the complete study: The SMART-Seq v4 Ultra Low Input RNA kit was used to prepare libraries from fractions with low cell numbers. To follow T-cell clones before and after both primary and booster YFV17D yellow fever vaccination, bulk TCR alpha and beta repertoires underwent longitudinal sequencing. Two healthy male donors, one aged 18 to 29 and one aged 30 to 40 years, made up the cohort. Blood samples were taken at several timepoints before and after primary and secondary immunization, and bulk PBMC replicates and cell subsets were isolated. Beyond this particular receptor, the publication reports: Most clones expanded after primary vaccination (about 96% of CD4 and 80% to 90% of CD8) were re-detected after the booster, suggesting that broad memory maintenance occurred. The study included only two donors, which limits how far the findings can be generalized. Computational filtering was needed because FACS-sorted repertoires could contain abundant contaminating clonotypes from the bulk population. A small fraction of clonotypes showed up in both the CD4 and CD8 compartments, probably as a result of convergent recombination. Compared with the primary T-cell response, the secondary T-cell response was faster but weaker, reaching its peak on day 5 rather than on day 15.

TCR cDNA was synthesized by 5'RACE template switching, through which a universal primer site and unique molecular identifiers were introduced. cDNA synthesis was primed from both the TCR alpha and TCR beta constant segments. Library amplification involved two PCR steps, and the second step added sample barcodes and sequencing adapters. Sequencing of the libraries was done on either Illumina HiSeq 2500 (2x100 bp) or NovaSeq (2x150 bp). Under the source paper's analysis protocol: MIGEC handled demultiplexing of reads and collapsing into UMI consensus sequences, while MiXCR performed V(D)J alignment. Clonotypes responding to the vaccine were identified with edgeR on replicate PBMC samples, with the criteria of FDR below 0.01 and a log2 fold change above 5 up to day 15. Bulk clonotypes were assigned CD4 or CD8 identity according to which sequenced CD4 or CD8 repertoire held them at higher abundance. TCRdb applied fastp at Q25 and MiXCR to the public reads, then kept only in-frame beta chains. Rows are combined by CDR3 protein, so each entry shows the most common genes and DNA. TCRdb, rather than the study authors, made the V and J calls. The sample yields 200,000 to 250,000 distinct CDR3 sequences; around 7% were counted once. Approximately 0.84% of the sample is held by the ten biggest clonotypes.

The meaning of the sample's treatment or condition label: live attenuated yellow fever vaccine strain. A standard Ficoll-Paque protocol was used to isolate PBMCs from peripheral blood. CD4 and CD8 T-cell fractions were isolated with Dynabeads CD4 and CD8 positive selection kits. TriZol was used to extract RNA from bulk PBMCs, from CD4 and CD8 fractions, and from dextramer-positive and dextramer-negative fractions. V lost 5 bases and J lost 7 bases, and the count of bases not matched to a germline gene is 6. CDR1 SNHLY and CDR2 FYNNEI are derived from the germline V gene. The CDR3 runs 13 amino acids, cysteine and phenylalanine included. The retained sequence is limited to the CDR3, 39 bases, with the frame set at the first base. This clonotype was seen ten or more times. Its antigen is not yet known. Base qualities are missing; no much larger clone stands one base away.

This clonotype originated in a man younger than 40 who received the YFV17D yellow fever vaccine. The V gene is TRBV2 and the J gene is TRBJ1-1; TRBD1 fits 8 bases in the junction. Specimen: CD4+ T cells sorted from PBMCs, collected 15 days after the yellow fever booster vaccination. The CDR3 region has the sequence CASSSDRVSEAFF. The bases read TGTGCCAGCAGTTCGGACAGGGTGAGTGAAGCTTTCTTT. The CDR3 plus the reference TRBV2 and TRBJ1-1 genes for the other parts give the full variable domain: EPEVTQTPSHQVTQMGQEVILRCVPISNHLYFYWYRQILGQKVEFLVSFYNNEISEKSEIFDDQFSVERPDGSNFTLKIRSTKLEDSAMYFCASSSDRVSEAFFGQGTRLTVV.